Given below is one T cell receptor (beta chain) in context. The antigen remains unidentified. This specimen belongs to a study of long-term antiretroviral therapy in people with HIV. Germline V CDR1 and CDR2: MNHEY, SVGAGI. Losses at the gene ends were 2 bases for V and 5 bases for J; bases not matched to a gene: 7. CDR3 size: 15 residues. Researchers report immunoSEQ v3.0 was run at survey level. Some clones are missing from TCRdb's copy, which holds only in-frame ones; the method was immunoSEQ multiplex PCR. This sample yields approximately 15,000 clones, of which over 80% are seen a single time; about 17% belongs to the top ten. Study conclusions and caveats: Documentation of ART adherence, viral resistance or therapy changes was absent.

This TCR was recovered from a woman between 40 and 50 years old with HIV. The material sequenced was unsorted PBMCs, taken 1.8 years before starting antiretroviral therapy. The genes are TRBV6-5 and TRBJ1-1; 8 bases match TRBD1. CDR3 nucleotide sequence: TGTGCCAGCAGTTACCGGGGACAGGAACAAACTGAAGCTTTCTTT. Residues: CASSYRGQEQTEAFF.